This TCR beta chain originates from a study of radiation and T cells in renal cell carcinoma (dated by TCRdb to 2018 to 2021). A note on the overall study: TCR beta sequencing covered roughly 53 samples in total, comprising around 26 tumors and around 27 peripheral blood samples. The last blood draw happened 4 weeks after radiation, timed to coincide with nephrectomy. In the approximately 53 samples combined, several million unique CDR3 nucleotide sequences were found, encoding 2.5 million to 3 million unique CDR3 amino acid sequences. Study-wide conclusions, independent of this receptor: Because pretreatment tumor biopsies were not available, the baseline intratumoral presence of clonotypes could not be determined. An increase in top tumor clonotypes in blood was observed from baseline to 2 weeks post-radiation, followed by contraction by 4 weeks, which was taken to suggest transient expansion of tumor-resident clones. Because the trial had a single-armed design, the trial could not examine how radiation dose or scheduling affected the TCR repertoire. Tracking of blood repertoire dynamics stopped at more than three weeks after treatment, with no follow-up past that point.

CDR1 and CDR2 are read off the germline V gene as SGHTA and FQGNSA. Taken from cysteine to phenylalanine, the CDR3 has 14 residues. CDR3 DNA is the only sequence kept; it has 42 bases, read in frame from the first base. V lost 3 bases and J lost 7 bases; the stretch between them is 13 bases long. TCR beta libraries were generated from genomic DNA with the immunoSEQ kit, following the manufacturer's recommendations. Library preparation used a first multiplex PCR with proprietary primers, then a second PCR adding unique barcodes, with bead cleanups after each round. A kit-provided positive control reaction and a negative control reaction were included in every sample batch. The final libraries were assessed on an Agilent 4200 TapeStation D1000 ScreenTape, pooled by volume, and quantified by qPCR. Sequencing was performed on an Illumina NextSeq500 with a MidOutput 150-cycle cartridge, and 156 Read1 and 15 Index1 cycles were run with kit custom primers. The pooled library was loaded at around 1 pM with around 22% PhiX control spiked in. As for the original processing: The vendor-processed data were analyzed in R, and a clonotype was defined as all T cells that share the same CDR3 nucleotide sequence. In the clone abundance analyses, frequencies in each sample were normalized to that sample's 10,000 most abundant clones. Public T cell clones, which averaged fewer than five per sample, were removed prior to analysis. An abundance difference of at least 32-fold between compartments was the criterion for calling clonotypes tumor-enriched or baseline blood-enriched. Clonotypes expanded or contracted between blood time points were identified with a beta-binomial differential abundance model. The Baroni-Urbani and Buser coefficient was used to measure tumor-blood repertoire similarity, and groups were compared with two-tailed Wilcoxon tests in R. Here the immuneACCESS table is served through TCRdb, limited to in-frame sequences with V and J called. Missing clones are a known gap in these copies; in checked studies unresolved V genes cover under half, and the rest lacks a known reason. V, J and clone size are those of that table, while D and trimming were read from the DNA. Present in this sample are fewer than 200,000 clones, about 87% of which were seen just once. Clones ranked in the top ten supply 11% of the sample.

The sample's time point label, decoded: blood 4 weeks post-SBRT, at nephrectomy. The sample's treatment or condition label, decoded: 15 Gy SBRT to primary tumor, nephrectomy 4 weeks later. The samples were obtained from a clinical trial, where primary renal cell carcinomas were treated with 15 Gy stereotactic body radiation therapy and then removed by nephrectomy 4 weeks afterward. To follow tumor-enriched clonotypes, peripheral blood was collected serially from radiation-treated patients at baseline and again at 2 weeks and 4 weeks after SBRT. Every patient's renal cell carcinoma showed clear cell pathology. The QIAamp DNA Blood Mini Kit (Qiagen) was used to prepare genomic DNA for TCR sequencing. Only samples passing all quality control checks were included in the analyses. Of note for this clone: The antigen this receptor binds is unknown. Base-call qualities are not available, and no considerably larger clone is one nucleotide away.

This receptor was obtained from a woman in her forties or fifties with renal cell carcinoma. The rearranged chain carries TRBV7-2 and TRBJ1-5; the D gene is not confidently resolved. This sample comprised blood, obtained from a patient whose treatment included radiotherapy and nephrectomy. The nucleotide sequence reads TGTGCCAGCAGCTTGGTTGAGCTCGGGCAGCCCCAGCATTTT. It encodes CASSLVELGQPQHF. Here the CDR3 is joined to the reference TRBV7-2 and TRBJ1-5 genes, and the full variable domain is: GAGVSQSPSNKVTEKGKDVELRCDPISGHTALYWYRQSLGQGLEFLIYFQGNSAPDKSGLPSDRFSAERTGGSVSTLTIQRTQQEDSAVYLCASSLVELGQPQHFGDGTRLSIL.